This is a list of T cell receptor beta chains from one sample in a study of blood T cell repertoires in COVID-19. Profiling relied on immunoSEQ multiplex PCR, and the TCRdb table lists in-frame clones only, not all of them. The sample has roughly 51,000 clones, more than 75% seen once; the top ten hold 5.5% to 7.5%. Sample: peripheral blood. All receptors come from a man aged 50 to 60 with active COVID-19. The CDR3 runs from the conserved cysteine through the conserved F or W. The D gene is left open where the match is weak. A row's size may be missing; if present it is once, few, many or a size class.

TRBJ2-1	14	NA	NA	TRBV30	CAWSFGSSYNEQFF	TGTGCCTGGAGTTTTGGTAGCTCCTACAATGAGCAGTTCTTC
TRBJ2-3	12	NA	NA	TRBV29-1	CSVDLSTDTQYF	TGCAGCGTTGACCTGTCGACAGATACGCAGTATTTT
TRBJ2-5	15	NA	NA	TRBV7-2	CASTVQPGLQETQYF	TGTGCCAGCACCGTCCAACCGGGACTCCAAGAGACCCAGTACTTC
TRBJ2-5	13	NA	NA	TRBV27	CASSLRREETQYF	TGTGCCAGCAGTTTAAGACGGGAAGAGACCCAGTACTTC
TRBJ2-4	17	TRBD1	NA	TRBV6-1	CASSAGTGDGAKNIQYF	TGTGCCAGCAGTGCTGGGACAGGGGACGGGGCCAAAAACATTCAGTACTTC
TRBJ1-1	11	TRBD1	NA	TRBV20-1	CSALDRGEAFF	TGCAGTGCTTTGGACAGGGGTGAAGCTTTCTTT
TRBJ2-7	12	NA	NA	TRBV29-1	CACKSSSYEQYF	TGCGCCTGTAAGTCCAGCTCCTACGAGCAGTACTTC
TRBJ2-5	15	TRBD1	once	TRBV3-1/TRBV3-2	CASSQDQGAGETQYF	TGTGCCAGCAGCCAAGATCAGGGGGCAGGCGAGACCCAGTACTTC
TRBJ2-7	15	NA	NA	TRBV7-9	CASSFSSPRDHEQYF	TGTGCCAGCAGCTTTTCTAGCCCACGCGACCACGAGCAGTACTTC
TRBJ2-3	15	TRBD1	NA	TRBV19	CASSMGQGFTDTQYF	TGTGCCAGTAGTATGGGACAGGGATTCACAGATACGCAGTATTTT
TRBJ2-5	15	TRBD2	once	TRBV2	CASSEWASGQETQYF	TGTGCCAGCAGTGAATGGGCTAGCGGCCAAGAGACCCAGTACTTC
TRBJ2-6	15	NA	once	TRBV5-4	CASSPGGAGANVLTF	TGTGCCAGCAGCCCGGGGGGCGCTGGGGCCAACGTCCTGACTTTC
TRBJ1-1	14	NA	NA	TRBV10-3	CATNLGGWSTEAFF	TGTGCCACCAATTTGGGAGGGTGGAGCACTGAAGCTTTCTTT